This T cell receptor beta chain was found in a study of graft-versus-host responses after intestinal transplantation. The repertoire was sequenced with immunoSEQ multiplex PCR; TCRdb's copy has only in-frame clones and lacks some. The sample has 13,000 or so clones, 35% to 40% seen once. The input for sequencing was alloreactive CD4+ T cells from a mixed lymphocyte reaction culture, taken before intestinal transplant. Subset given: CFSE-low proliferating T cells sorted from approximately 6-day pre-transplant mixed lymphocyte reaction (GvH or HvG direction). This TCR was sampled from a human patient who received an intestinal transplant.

CDR3 sequence: CASGGQFMNTEAFF. The CDR3 nucleotides read TGTGCTAGTGGCGGACAGTTCATGAACACTGAAGCTTTCTTT. The chain recombines TRBV12-5 with TRBJ1-1, with D possibly matching TRBD1 (6 bases). Germline CDR1 LGHNT, CDR2 FRNRAP. The CDR3 is made up of 14 amino acids. V shed 6 bases and J shed 0 bases, with 11 bases lying between them.